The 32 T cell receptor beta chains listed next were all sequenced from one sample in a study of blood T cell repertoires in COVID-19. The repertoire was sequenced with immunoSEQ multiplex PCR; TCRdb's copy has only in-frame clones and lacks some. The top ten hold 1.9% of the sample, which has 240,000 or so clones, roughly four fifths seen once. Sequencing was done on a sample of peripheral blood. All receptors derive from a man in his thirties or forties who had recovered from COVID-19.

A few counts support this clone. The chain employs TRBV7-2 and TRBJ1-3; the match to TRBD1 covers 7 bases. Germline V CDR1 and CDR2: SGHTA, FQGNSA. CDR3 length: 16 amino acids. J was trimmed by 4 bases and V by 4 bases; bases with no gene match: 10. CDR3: CASSSDRIILGNTIYF. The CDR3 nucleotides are TGTGCCAGCAGCTCGGACAGGATCATCCTCGGAAACACCATATATTTT. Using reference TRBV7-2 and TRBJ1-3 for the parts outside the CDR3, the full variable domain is GAGVSQSPSNKVTEKGKDVELRCDPISGHTALYWYRQSLGQGLEFLIYFQGNSAPDKSGLPSDRFSAERTGGSVSTLTIQRTQQEDSAVYLCASSSDRIILGNTIYFGEGSWLTVV.

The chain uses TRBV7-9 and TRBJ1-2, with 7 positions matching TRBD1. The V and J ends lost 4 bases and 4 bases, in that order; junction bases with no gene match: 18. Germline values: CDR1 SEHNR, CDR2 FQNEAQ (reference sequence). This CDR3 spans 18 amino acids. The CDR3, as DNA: TGTGCCAGCAGCTCCAGGGACAGACGCCGATCGAACGCCTATGGCTACACCTTC. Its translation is CASSSRDRRRSNAYGYTF.

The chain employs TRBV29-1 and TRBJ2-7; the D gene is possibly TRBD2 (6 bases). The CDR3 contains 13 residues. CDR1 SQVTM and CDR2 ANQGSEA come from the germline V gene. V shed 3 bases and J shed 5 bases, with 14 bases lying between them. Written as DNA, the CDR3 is TGCAGCGTTGAGGGGCGGGGAAAGGACGAGCAGTACTTC. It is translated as CSVEGRGKDEQYF.

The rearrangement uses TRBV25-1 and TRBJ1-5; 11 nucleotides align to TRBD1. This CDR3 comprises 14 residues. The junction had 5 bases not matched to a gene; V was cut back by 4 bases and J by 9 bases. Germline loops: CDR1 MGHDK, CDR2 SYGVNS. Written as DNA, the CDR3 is TGTGCCAGCAGTGTCGGACAGGGGGCCGGGCCCCAGCATTTT. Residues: CASSVGQGAGPQHF.

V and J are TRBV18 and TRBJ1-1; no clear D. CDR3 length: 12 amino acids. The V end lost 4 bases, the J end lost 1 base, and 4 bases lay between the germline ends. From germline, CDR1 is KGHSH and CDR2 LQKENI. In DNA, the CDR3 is TGTGCCAGCTCACTACAGAACACTGAAGCTTTCTTT. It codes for CASSLQNTEAFF.

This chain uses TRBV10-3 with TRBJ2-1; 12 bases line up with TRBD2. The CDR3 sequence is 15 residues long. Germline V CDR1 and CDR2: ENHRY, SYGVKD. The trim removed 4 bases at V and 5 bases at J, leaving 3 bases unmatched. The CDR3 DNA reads TGTGCCATCAGTGTGACTAGCGGGGGACACAATGAGCAGTTCTTC. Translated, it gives CAISVTSGGHNEQFF.

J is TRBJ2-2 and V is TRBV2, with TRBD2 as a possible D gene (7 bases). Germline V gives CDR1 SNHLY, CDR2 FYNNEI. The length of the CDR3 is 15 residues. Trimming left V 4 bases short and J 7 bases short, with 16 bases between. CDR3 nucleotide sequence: TGTGCCAGCAGTGTAACGCGGGGGCCGGGCGGGGAGCTGTTTTTT. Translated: CASSVTRGPGGELFF. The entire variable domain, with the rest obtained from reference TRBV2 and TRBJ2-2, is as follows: EPEVTQTPSHQVTQMGQEVILRCVPISNHLYFYWYRQILGQKVEFLVSFYNNEISEKSEIFDDQFSVERPDGSNFTLKIRSTKLEDSAMYFCASSVTRGPGGELFFGEGSRLTVL.

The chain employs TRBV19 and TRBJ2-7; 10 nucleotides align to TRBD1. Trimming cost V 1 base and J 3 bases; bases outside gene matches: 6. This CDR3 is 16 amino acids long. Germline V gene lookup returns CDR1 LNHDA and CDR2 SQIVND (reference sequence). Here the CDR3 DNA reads TGTGCCAGTAGTATAGGAGAGGGACAGGGGAACTACGAGCAGTACTTC. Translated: CASSIGEGQGNYEQYF.

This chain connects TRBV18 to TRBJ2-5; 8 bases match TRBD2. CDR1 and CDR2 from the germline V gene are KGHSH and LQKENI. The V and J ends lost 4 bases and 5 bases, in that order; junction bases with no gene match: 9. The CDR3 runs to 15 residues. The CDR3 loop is CASSLVAGGLETQYF. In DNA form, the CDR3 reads TGTGCCAGCTCACTCGTTGCGGGGGGCCTGGAGACCCAGTACTTC.

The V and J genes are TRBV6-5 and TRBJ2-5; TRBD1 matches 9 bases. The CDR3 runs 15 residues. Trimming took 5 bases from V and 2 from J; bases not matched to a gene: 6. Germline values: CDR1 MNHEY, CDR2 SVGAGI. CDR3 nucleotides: TGTGCCAGCAGTATGGGACAGGGAGGGCAAGAGACCCAGTACTTC. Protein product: CASSMGQGGQETQYF.

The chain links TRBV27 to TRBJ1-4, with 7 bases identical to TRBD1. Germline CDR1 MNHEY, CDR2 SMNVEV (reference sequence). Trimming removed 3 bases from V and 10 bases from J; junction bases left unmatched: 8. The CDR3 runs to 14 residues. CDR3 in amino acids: CASSFYNRGGKLFF. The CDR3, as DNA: TGTGCCAGCAGTTTCTATAACAGGGGAGGAAAACTGTTTTTT.

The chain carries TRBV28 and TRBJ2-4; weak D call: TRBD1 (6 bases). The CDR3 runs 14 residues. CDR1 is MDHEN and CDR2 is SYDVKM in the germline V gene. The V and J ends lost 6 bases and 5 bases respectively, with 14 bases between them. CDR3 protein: CASSRSGAENIQYF. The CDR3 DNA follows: TGTGCCAGCAGCCGCTCAGGGGCGGAAAACATTCAGTACTTC.

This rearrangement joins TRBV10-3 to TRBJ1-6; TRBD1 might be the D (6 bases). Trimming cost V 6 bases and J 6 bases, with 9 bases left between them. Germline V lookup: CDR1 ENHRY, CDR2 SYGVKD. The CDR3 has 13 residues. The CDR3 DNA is TGTGCCATCAGCCAGGGGTCTAATTCACCCCTCCACTTT. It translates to CAISQGSNSPLHF.

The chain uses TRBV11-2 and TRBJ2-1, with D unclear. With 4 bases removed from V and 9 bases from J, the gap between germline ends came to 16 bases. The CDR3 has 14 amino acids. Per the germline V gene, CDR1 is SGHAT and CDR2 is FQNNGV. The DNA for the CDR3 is TGTGCCAGCAGCTCTACGGCCCCGCGGAGTGAGCAGTTCTTC. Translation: CASSSTAPRSEQFF.

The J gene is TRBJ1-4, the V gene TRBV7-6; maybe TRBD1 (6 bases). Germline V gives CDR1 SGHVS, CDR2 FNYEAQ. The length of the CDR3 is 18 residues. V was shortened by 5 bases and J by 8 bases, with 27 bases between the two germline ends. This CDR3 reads CASSLYSGARGTGEKLFF. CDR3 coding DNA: TGTGCCAGCAGCCTATACTCAGGGGCCAGGGGAACGGGGGAAAAACTGTTTTTT.

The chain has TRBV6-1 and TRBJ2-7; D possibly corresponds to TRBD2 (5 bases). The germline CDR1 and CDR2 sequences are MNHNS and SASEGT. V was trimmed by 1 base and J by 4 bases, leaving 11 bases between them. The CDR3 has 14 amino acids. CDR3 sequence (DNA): TGTGCCAGCAGTGAAGGCCCGACGGGATACGAGCAGTACGTC. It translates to CASSEGPTGYEQYV.

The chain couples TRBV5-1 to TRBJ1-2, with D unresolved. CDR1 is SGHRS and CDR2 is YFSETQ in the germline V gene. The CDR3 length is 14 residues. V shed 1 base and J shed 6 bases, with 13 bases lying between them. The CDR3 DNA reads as TGCGCCAGCAGCTTGTCGGGAACAATGGATGGCTACACCTTC. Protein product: CASSLSGTMDGYTF. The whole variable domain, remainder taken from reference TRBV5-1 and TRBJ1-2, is KAGVTQTPRYLIKTRGQQVTLSCSPISGHRSVSWYQQTPGQGLQFLFEYFSETQRNKGNFPGRFSGRQFSNSRSEMNVSTLELGDSALYLCASSLSGTMDGYTFGSGTRLTVV.

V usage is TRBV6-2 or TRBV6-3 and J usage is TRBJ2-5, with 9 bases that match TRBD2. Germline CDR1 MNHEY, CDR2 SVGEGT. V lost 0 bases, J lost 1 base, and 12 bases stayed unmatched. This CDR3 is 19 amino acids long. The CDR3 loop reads CASSYSRSGGGGAQETQYF. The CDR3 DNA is TGTGCCAGCAGTTACTCGAGAAGTGGCGGCGGGGGGGCCCAAGAGACCCAGTACTTC.

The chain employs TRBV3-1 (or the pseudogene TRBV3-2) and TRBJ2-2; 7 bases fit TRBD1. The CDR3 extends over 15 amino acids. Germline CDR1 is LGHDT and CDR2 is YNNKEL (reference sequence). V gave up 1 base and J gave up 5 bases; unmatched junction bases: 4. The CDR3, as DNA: TGTGCCAGCAGCCAAGTTCAGGGGGTAACCGGGGAGCTGTTTTTT. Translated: CASSQVQGVTGELFF.

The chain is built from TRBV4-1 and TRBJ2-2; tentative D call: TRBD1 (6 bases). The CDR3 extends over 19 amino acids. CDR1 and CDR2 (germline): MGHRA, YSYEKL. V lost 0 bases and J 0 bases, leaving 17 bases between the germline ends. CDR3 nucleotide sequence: TGCGCCAGCAGCCAAGATGGAAACACAGGGTACGCGAACACCGGGGAGCTGTTTTTT. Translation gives CASSQDGNTGYANTGELFF.

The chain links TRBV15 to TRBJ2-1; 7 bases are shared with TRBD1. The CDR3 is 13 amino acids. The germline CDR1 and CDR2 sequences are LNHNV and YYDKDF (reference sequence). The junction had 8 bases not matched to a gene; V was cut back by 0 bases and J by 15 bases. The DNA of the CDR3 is TGTGCCACCAGCAGAGATAGACAGGGAGTAAGGTTCTTC. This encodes CATSRDRQGVRFF.

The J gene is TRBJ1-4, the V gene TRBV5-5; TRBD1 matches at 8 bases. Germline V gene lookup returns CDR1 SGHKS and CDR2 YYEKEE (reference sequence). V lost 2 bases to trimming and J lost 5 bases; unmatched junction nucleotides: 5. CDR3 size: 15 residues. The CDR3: CASSFGQGGNEKLFF. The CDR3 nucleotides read TGTGCCAGCAGCTTCGGACAGGGAGGAAATGAAAAACTGTTTTTT. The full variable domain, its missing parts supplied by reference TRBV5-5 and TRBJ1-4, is DAGVTQSPTHLIKTRGQQVTLRCSPISGHKSVSWYQQVLGQGPQFIFQYYEKEERGRGNFPDRFSARQFPNYSSELNVNALLLGDSALYLCASSFGQGGNEKLFFGSGTQLSVL.

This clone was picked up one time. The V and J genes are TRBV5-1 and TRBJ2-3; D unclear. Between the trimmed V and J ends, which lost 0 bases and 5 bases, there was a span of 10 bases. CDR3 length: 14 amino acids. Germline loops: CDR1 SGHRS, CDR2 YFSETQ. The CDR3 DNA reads TGCGCCAGCAGCTTGGCTCCAGCGAGAGATACGCAGTATTTT. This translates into CASSLAPARDTQYF.

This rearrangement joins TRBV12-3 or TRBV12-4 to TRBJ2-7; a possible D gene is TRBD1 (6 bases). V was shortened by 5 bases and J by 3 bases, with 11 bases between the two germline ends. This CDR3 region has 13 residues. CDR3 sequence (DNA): TGTGCCAGCAGTCGCACACAGGGCTACGAGCAGTACGTC. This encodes CASSRTQGYEQYV.

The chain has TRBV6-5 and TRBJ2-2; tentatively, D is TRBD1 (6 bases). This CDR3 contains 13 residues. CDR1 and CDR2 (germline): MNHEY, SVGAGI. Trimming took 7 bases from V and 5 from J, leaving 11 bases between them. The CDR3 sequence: CASTRQATGELFF. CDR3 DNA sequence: TGTGCCAGCACGAGACAGGCTACCGGGGAGCTGTTTTTT.

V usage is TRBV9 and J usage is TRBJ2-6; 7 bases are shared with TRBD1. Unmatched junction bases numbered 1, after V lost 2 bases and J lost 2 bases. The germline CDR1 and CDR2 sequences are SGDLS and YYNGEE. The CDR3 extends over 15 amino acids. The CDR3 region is CASSVQGAGANVLTF. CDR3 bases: TGTGCCAGCAGCGTCCAGGGGGCTGGGGCCAACGTCCTGACTTTC.

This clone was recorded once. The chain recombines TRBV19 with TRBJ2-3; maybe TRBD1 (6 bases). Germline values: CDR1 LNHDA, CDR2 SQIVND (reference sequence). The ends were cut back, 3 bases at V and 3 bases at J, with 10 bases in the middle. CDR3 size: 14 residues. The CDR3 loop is CASSIHRETDTQYF. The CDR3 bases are TGTGCCAGTAGTATCCACAGGGAAACAGATACGCAGTATTTT.

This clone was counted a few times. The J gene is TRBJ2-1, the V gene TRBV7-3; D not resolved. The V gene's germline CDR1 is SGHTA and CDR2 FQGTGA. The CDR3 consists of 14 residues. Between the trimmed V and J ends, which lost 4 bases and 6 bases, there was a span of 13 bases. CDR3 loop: CASSSGVGTNEQFF. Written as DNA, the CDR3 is TGTGCCAGCAGCTCCGGCGTGGGCACCAATGAGCAGTTCTTC.

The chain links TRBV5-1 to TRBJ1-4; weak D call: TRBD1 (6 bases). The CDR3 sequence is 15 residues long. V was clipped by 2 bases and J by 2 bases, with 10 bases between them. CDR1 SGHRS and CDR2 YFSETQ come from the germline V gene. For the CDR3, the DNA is TGCGCCAGCAGCTTACAAGGACAGACTAATGAAAAACTGTTTTTT. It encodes CASSLQGQTNEKLFF.

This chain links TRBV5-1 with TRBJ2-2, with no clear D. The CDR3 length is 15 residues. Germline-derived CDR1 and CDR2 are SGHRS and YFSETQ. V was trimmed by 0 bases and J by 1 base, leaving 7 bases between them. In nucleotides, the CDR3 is TGCGCCAGCAGCTTGGCCGCAGTGAACACCGGGGAGCTGTTTTTT. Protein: CASSLAAVNTGELFF.

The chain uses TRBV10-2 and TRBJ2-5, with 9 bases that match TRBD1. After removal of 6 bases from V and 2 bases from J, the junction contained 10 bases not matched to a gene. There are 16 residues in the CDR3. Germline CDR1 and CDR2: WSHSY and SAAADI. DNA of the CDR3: TGCGCCAGCAGACCCGGGACAGGGTGGGATCAAGAGACCCAGTACTTC. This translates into CASRPGTGWDQETQYF.

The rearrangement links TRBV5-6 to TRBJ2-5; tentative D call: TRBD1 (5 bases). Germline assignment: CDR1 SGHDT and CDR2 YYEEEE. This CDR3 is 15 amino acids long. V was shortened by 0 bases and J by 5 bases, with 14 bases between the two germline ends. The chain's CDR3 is CASSLGGPTEETQYF. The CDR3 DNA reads TGTGCCAGCAGCTTGGGGGGCCCCACCGAGGAGACCCAGTACTTC.